A single sample gave rise to the 3 T cell receptor beta chains below, sequenced in a study of T cell responses to AZD1222 COVID-19 vaccine. TCRdb keeps only in-frame clones here, not all; method: immunoSEQ multiplex PCR. The table has 200,000 or so clones, about nine tenths seen once. Sequencing was performed on peripheral blood, taken on day 0 of MenACWY control vaccination. The receptors derive from an adult in good health.

This clone was recorded only once. The chain is built from TRBV19 and TRBJ1-1; D might be TRBD1 (5 bases). Germline CDR1 LNHDA, CDR2 SQIVND (reference sequence). V lost 2 bases and J lost 7, with 11 bases in between. This CDR3 spans 13 amino acids. The CDR3 protein is CASSIRGRREAFF. The CDR3 DNA sequence: TGTGCCAGTAGTATACGGGGACGCCGTGAAGCTTTCTTT.

This clone was seen once. The rearrangement uses TRBV10-3 and TRBJ2-5, with 12 bases matching TRBD2. The CDR3 loop spans 12 amino acids. V was pared by 10 bases and J by 5 bases, with 2 bases of the junction left unmatched. Germline V gene data show CDR1 as ENHRY and CDR2 as SYGVKD. CDR3 protein: CATGTSGETQYF. In DNA, the CDR3 is TGTGCCACTGGGACTAGCGGGGAGACCCAGTACTTC.

V and J are TRBV3-1 (or the pseudogene TRBV3-2) and TRBJ2-7; D gene unclear. The CDR3 is 13 amino acids. Germline CDR1 and CDR2: LGHDT and YNNKEL (reference sequence). V was clipped by 2 bases and J by 6 bases, with 11 bases between them. Here the CDR3 DNA reads TGTGCCAGCAGCCAATCCCGTTCGAGCGAGCAGTACTTC. This gives the protein CASSQSRSSEQYF.